The present T cell receptor beta chain was sequenced within a study of blood T cells in healthy people across ages. Study-level findings and limits: Relative to aged donors, long-lived donors carried more naive CD4+ cells and displayed higher diversity. Across the age range, TCR beta diversity per million T cells fell in a roughly linear way.

Healthy Caucasian individuals from Russia aged about 6 to 95 were enrolled as donors. CDR1 and CDR2 (germline): MGHRA, YSYEKL. Trimming at V came to 4 bases and at J to 2 bases, leaving 8 bases not matched to a gene. The CDR3 runs to 16 residues. Note on this clonotype: Its target is not known.

A sample-barcoded 5' primer and a J-beta primer mix were used in a second PCR of roughly 7 to 11 cycles. Any given sample supplied a minimum of 2.5 million CDR3-containing paired-end reads. TCRdb re-called the 5' RACE reads through MiXCR, storing one row per CDR3 protein. The sample has about 970,000 distinct CDR3 sequences; about 53% are singletons. Sample: blood. The rearrangement joins TRBV4-1 to TRBJ2-1; 7 nucleotides agree with TRBD2. The clonotype originates from a woman aged 55-70 years in good health. In nucleotides, the CDR3 is TGCGCCAGCAGCCGGCCGGGACTACAAACCTACAATGAGCAGTTCTTC. This translates into CASSRPGLQTYNEQFF.